This section outlines one TCR beta chain sequence together with its context. The data are from a study of TIL therapy for anti-PD-1-resistant metastatic lung cancer. Study as a whole: By whole-exome sequencing, median non-synonymous tumor mutation burden was around 1.4 mutations per megabase.

From germline, CDR1 is LGHDT and CDR2 YNNKEL (reference sequence). V was trimmed by 2 bases and J by 4 bases, leaving 17 bases between them. The CDR3 extends over 16 amino acids. The libraries were made with immunoSEQ v3. Data came from immunoSEQ multiplex PCR; TCRdb stores just in-frame clones and leaves some out. The sample carries about 60,000 clones, over 75% recorded once. As to time point: pre-treatment sample, taken before nivolumab and TIL therapy. This specimen was blood, taken at baseline. This clonotype was obtained from a person between 25 and 80 years old with non-small cell lung cancer. The genes are TRBV3-1 (or the pseudogene TRBV3-2) and TRBJ2-5, with D hard to call. CDR3 in DNA: TGTGCCAGCAGCCAATTAAGGACGTTAGGCGGAGAGACCCAGTACTTC. This encodes CASSQLRTLGGETQYF.